The subject of this entry is one T cell receptor beta chain. Two negative PCRs, clearance, or symptom resolution characterized the recovered Cohort 3 donors. The data were taken from a study of blood T cell repertoires in COVID-19. TCRdb keeps only in-frame clones here, not all; method: immunoSEQ multiplex PCR. The table includes more than 110,000 clones, about 80% detected once. Source material: PBMCs or T cells enriched from blood (not recorded which). The source of this sequence is a woman in her fifties or sixties who had recovered from COVID-19.

CDR3: CASSQSQGIYSNQPQHF. DNA for the CDR3: TGTGCCAGCAGCCAGAGTCAGGGGATATATAGCAATCAGCCCCAGCATTTT. This chain uses TRBV3-1 (or the pseudogene TRBV3-2) with TRBJ1-5; the D gene is possibly TRBD1 (6 bases). Looked up from germline, CDR1 is LGHDT and CDR2 is YNNKEL (reference sequence). V was clipped by 3 bases and J by 0 bases, with 15 bases between them. The CDR3 is made up of 17 amino acids.